This T cell receptor beta chain originates from a study of sequential checkpoint blockade in melanoma. Study details: First-line arms were nivolumab then ipilimumab, or the reverse, randomized 1:1. Both treatment sequences were followed by maintenance nivolumab.

Noted treatment: randomized to nivolumab then ipilimumab (arm A) or the reverse (arm B). None of the patients previously received DNA-damaging chemotherapy. From thawed PBMCs, live CD3+CD8+ cells negative for CD19 and CD56 were sorted. This CDR3 comprises 12 residues. The V end was cut by 6 bases, the J end by 6 bases, with 9 bases between. CDR1 and CDR2 from the germline V gene are MDHEN and SYDVKM. Data came from immunoSEQ multiplex PCR; TCRdb stores just in-frame clones and leaves some out. The data show approximately 10,000 clones, with 70% to 80% seen just once and about a tenth held by the top ten.

The sequence derives from a human donor with melanoma. This material consisted of CD8+ T cells sorted from blood (inferred from file names), taken from a patient given nivolumab and ipilimumab in sequence. V is TRBV28 and J is TRBJ2-1, with D possibly being TRBD2 (5 bases). This CDR3 is CASRSRGNEQFF. As DNA, the CDR3 is TGTGCCAGCAGATCCCGGGGCAATGAGCAGTTCTTC.